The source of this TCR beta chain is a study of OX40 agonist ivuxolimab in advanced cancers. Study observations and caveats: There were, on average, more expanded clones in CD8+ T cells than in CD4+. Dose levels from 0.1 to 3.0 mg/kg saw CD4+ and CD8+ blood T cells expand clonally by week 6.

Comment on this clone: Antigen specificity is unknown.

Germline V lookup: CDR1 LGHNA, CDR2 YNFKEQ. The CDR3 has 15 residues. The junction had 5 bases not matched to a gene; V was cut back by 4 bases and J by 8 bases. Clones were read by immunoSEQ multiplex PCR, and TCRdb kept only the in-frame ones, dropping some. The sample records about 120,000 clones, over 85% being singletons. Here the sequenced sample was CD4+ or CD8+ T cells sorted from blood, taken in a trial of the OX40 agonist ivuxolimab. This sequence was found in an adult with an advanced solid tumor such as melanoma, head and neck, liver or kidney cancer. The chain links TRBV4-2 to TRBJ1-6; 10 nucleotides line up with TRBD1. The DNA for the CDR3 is TGTGCCAGCAGCCTATCGGGACAGGGGTATTCACCCCTCCACTTT. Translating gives CASSLSGQGYSPLHF.